The clone carrying this TCR beta chain has ten or more counts. Its antigen is not known. TCRdb ran MiXCR on the RT-PCR reads and lists one entry per CDR3 protein. The table shows over 400,000 distinct CDR3 sequences, with roughly 11% occurring only once. This sample was included in a study of response to subunit inactivated influenza vaccine. Overall study results and limits: Authors suggested each seasonal influenza vaccination recruits few new T cells.

Trimming left V 8 bases short and J 0 bases short, with 9 bases between. The germline gives CDR1 SGHRS, CDR2 YFSETQ. This CDR3 is built from 13 residues. The chain uses TRBV5-1 and TRBJ2-1; D ambiguous. Sequencing used PBMCs from blood, obtained about 6 weeks after vaccination. The TCR was taken from a man aged 50 to 60 who received an inactivated influenza vaccine. CDR3 nucleotides: TGCGCCAGTATGTCGGGCTCCTACAATGAGCAGTTCTTC. Amino acids: CASMSGSYNEQFF.